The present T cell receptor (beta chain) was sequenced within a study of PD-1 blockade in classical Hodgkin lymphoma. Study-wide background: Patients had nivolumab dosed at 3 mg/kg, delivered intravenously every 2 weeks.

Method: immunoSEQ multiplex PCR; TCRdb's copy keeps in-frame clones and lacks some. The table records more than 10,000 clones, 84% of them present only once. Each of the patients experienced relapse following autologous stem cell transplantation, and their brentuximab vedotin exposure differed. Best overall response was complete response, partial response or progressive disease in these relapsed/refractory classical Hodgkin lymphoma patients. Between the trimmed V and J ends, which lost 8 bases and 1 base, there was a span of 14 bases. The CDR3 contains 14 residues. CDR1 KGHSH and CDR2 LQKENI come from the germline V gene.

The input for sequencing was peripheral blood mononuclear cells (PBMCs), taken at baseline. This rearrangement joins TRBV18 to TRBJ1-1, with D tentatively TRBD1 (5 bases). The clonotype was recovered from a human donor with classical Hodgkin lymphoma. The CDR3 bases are TGTGCCAGCCGGACCGGGGGTGGGAACACTGAAGCTTTCTTT. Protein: CASRTGGGNTEAFF.